This TCR beta chain was sequenced during a study of T cells expressing NK-cell markers. Across the whole study: HCMV serostatus: most of the eight sequenced donors positive, one negative.

CDR3 length: 15 residues. In germline, CDR1 is MNHNS, CDR2 SASEGT. The authors made TCR beta cDNA libraries by 5'RACE template switching. This switching added a universal primer site and UMIs. TCRdb reprocessed the 5' RACE reads, keeping one entry per CDR3 protein, no DNA. The sample includes about 550,000 distinct CDR3 sequences. Specimen: blood T cells: a sorted CD56 or NKG2C T cell subset, CD4+ or CD8+ T cells, or bulk PBMC T cells (not recorded which). The TCR comes from a young man in good health. This rearrangement joins TRBV6-1 to TRBJ2-5; the TCRdb call, TRBD2, lacks DNA for checking. The CDR3 loop reads CASSAHVAGQETQYF.